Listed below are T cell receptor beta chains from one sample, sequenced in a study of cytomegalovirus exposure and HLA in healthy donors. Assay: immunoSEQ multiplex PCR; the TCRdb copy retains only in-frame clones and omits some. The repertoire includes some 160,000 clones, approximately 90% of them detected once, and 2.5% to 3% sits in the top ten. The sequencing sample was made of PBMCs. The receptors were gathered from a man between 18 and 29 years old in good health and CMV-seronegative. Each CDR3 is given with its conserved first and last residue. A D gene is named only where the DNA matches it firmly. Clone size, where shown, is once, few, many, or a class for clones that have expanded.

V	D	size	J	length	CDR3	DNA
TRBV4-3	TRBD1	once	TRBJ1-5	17	CASSQGATGQASQPQHF	TGCGCCAGCAGCCAAGGGGCCACCGGACAGGCCAGTCAGCCCCAGCATTTT
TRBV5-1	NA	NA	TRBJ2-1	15	CASSPARGVNNEQFF	TGCGCCAGCAGCCCGGCGCGGGGTGTCAACAATGAGCAGTTCTTC
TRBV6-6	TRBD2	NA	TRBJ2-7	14	CASSPGLAGVEQYF	TGTGCCAGCAGTCCGGGACTAGCGGGAGTCGAGCAGTACTTC
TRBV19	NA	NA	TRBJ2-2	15	CASSAGRGITGELFF	TGTGCCAGTAGTGCGGGGAGGGGGATCACCGGGGAGCTGTTTTTT
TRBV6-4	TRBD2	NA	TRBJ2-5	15	CASSDGAGGPETQYF	TGTGCCAGCAGTGACGGCGCGGGGGGGCCAGAGACCCAGTACTTC
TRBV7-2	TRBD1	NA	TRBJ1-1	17	CASSLRTGFNGNTEAFF	TGTGCCAGCAGCTTACGGACAGGGTTTAACGGGAACACTGAAGCTTTCTTT
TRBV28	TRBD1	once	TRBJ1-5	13	CARFPTGNQPQHF	TGTGCCAGATTCCCGACAGGGAATCAGCCCCAGCATTTT
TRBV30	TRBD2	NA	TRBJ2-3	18	CAWSQTTLSGIITDTQYF	TGTGCCTGGAGTCAAACCACCCTCAGCGGGATTATCACAGATACGCAGTATTTT
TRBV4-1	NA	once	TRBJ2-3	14	CASSQEQITDTQYF	TGCGCCAGCAGCCAAGAACAGATTACAGATACGCAGTATTTT
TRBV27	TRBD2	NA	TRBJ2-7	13	CASTHSGSYEQYF	TGTGCCAGCACTCATAGCGGGAGTTACGAGCAGTACTTC
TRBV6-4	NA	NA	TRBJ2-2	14	CASSDSGGTGELFF	TGTGCCAGCAGTGACTCAGGCGGCACCGGGGAGCTGTTTTTT
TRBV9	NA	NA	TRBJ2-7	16	CASSVAVTGSSYEQYF	TGTGCCAGCAGCGTAGCTGTAACCGGTAGCTCCTACGAGCAGTACTTC
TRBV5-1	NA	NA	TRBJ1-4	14	CASSRQTDNEKLFF	TGCGCCAGCAGCCGACAGACGGATAATGAAAAACTGTTTTTT
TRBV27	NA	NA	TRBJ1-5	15	CASSLDGFLTQPQHF	TGTGCCAGCAGTTTAGACGGGTTTCTAACACAGCCCCAGCATTTT
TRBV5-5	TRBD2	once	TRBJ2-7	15	CASSSAGGPKNEQYF	TGTGCCAGCAGCTCAGCGGGAGGGCCGAAAAACGAGCAGTACTTC
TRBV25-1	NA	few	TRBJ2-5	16	CASSEGRRDPQETQYF	TGTGCCAGCAGTGAAGGGAGGAGGGACCCCCAAGAGACCCAGTACTTC
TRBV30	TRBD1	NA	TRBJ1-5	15	CAWSRRTGGDQPQHF	TGTGCCTGGAGTCGCCGGACAGGCGGGGATCAGCCCCAGCATTTT